Listed here is a single TCR beta chain. It lacks a known antigen. Base qualities are not provided; no much larger clone lies one nucleotide away. The CDR3 numbers 16 residues from cysteine through phenylalanine. The retained sequence is limited to the CDR3, 48 bases, with the frame set at the first base. V loses 2 bases at its end and J loses 1 base; junction bases beyond the gene matches: 7. CDR1 and CDR2 are read off the germline V gene as SGHRS and YFSETQ. Each collaborating institution followed its own protocols to collect whole blood in K2EDTA tubes. For TCRbeta analysis, collaborators shipped samples as frozen whole blood, isolated PBMCs, or DNA extracted from either of those sample types. The immunoSEQ Assay, a bias-controlled multiplex PCR, was used to amplify TCRbeta CDR3 regions from genomic DNA. The authors' analysis ran thus. Nucleated cell counts per sample were estimated from amplification of reference gene primers within the assay. To quantify the absolute abundance of each unique TCRbeta CDR3 rearrangement, sequence reads were collapsed and filtered. For each sample, productive Simpson clonality was calculated by taking the square root of Simpson's diversity index across productive rearrangements. TCRdb obtained this table from immuneACCESS and retained in-frame rearrangements with V and J assigned. These tables miss some clones; where compared with another copy, unresolved V genes account for less than half of the shortfall, and the remainder is unexplained. V, J and clone size were drawn from that table, and D and trimming were deduced from the DNA. This sample is represented by 300,000 or so clones; 80% to 90% of them were singletons. Roughly 3.3% of the sample goes to the ten largest clones.

The sample belongs to a study of blood T cell repertoires in COVID-19 (TCRdb year 2020). Background for the entire study: Samples covering the acute and convalescent phases of COVID-19 were provided by collaborators in the United States, Italy and Spain. The prospective study material was composed of cDNA or gDNA derived from T cells, B-cell-depleted T cells, or PBMCs. The dataset comprised deeply sampled blood TCRbeta repertoires from subjects exposed to, actively infected with, or recovered from COVID-19. The repertoires were made available in a free public database intended to serve as a resource for research on the immune response to SARS-CoV-2. The samples were drawn from the first 160 participants of the ongoing ImmuneRACE study and from 1,254 subjects provided by 6 global collaborators. Sample metadata almost always included a de-identified subject ID, COVID-19 status, age in years and sex. HLA class I and class II types, where available, came from metadata supplied by the sample provider rather than from assay-based typing. What the study reported, not specific to this receptor: The amount of clinical and demographic metadata varied by source and participant and was provided uncurated.

Sequencing input: peripheral blood. This chain is built from TRBV5-1 and TRBJ2-5; TRBD1 agrees with 8 junctional bases. This clonotype originated in a woman between 40 and 55 years old with acute or convalescent COVID-19. The DNA sequence reads TGCGCCAGCAGCTTACTCGGGACAGGACGCCAAGAGACCCAGTACTTC. This codes for CASSLLGTGRQETQYF.